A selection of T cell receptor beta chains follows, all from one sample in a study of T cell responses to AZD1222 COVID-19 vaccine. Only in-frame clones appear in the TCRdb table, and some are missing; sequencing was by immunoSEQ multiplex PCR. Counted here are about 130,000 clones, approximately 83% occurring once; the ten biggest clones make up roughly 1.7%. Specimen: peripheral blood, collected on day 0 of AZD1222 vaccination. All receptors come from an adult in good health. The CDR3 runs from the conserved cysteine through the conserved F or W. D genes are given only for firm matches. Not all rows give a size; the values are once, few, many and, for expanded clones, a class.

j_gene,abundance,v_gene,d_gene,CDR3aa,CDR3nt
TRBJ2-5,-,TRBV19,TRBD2,CASSVLAGRKETQYF,TGTGCCAGTAGTGTACTAGCGGGACGGAAAGAGACCCAGTACTTC
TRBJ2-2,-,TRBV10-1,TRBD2,CASSDLLRLAGGTGELFF,TGCGCCAGCAGTGACCTCCTTCGGCTAGCGGGGGGTACCGGGGAGCTGTTTTTT
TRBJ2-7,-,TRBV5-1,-,CASRPASDGLYEQYF,TGCGCCAGCCGCCCGGCGAGCGACGGTCTCTACGAGCAGTACTTC
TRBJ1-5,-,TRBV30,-,CAWSGMDQPQHF,TGTGCTTGGAGTGGGATGGATCAGCCCCAGCATTTT
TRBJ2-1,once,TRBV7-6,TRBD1,CASSLGIVGGLEQFF,TGTGCCAGCAGCTTAGGGATAGTAGGGGGCCTTGAGCAGTTCTTC
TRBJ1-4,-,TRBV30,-,CAWNLGLGDEKLFF,TGTGCCTGGAATCTGGGACTGGGAGATGAAAAACTGTTTTTT
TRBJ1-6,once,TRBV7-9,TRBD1,CASSLGNRGRTNSPLHF,TGTGCCAGCAGCTTAGGCAACAGGGGGCGTACTAATTCACCCCTCCACTTT
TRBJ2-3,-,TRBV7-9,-,CASRVSGSSTDTQYF,TGTGCCAGCAGAGTATCAGGGTCTTCCACAGATACGCAGTATTTT
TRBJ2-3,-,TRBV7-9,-,CASSSETQYF,TGTGCCAGCAGCTCCGAGACGCAGTATTTT
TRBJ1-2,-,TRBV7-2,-,CASSLSERTRDTLGGYTF,TGTGCCAGCAGCCTTTCAGAAAGAACCCGGGACACCCTGGGGGGCTACACCTTC
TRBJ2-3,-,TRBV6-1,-,CASSAIKGAGKKSDTQYF,TGTGCCAGCAGTGCCATTAAAGGGGCAGGGAAAAAATCAGATACGCAGTATTTT
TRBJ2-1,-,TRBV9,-,CASSVAGASYNEQFF,TGTGCCAGCAGCGTAGCGGGAGCTTCGTACAATGAGCAGTTCTTC
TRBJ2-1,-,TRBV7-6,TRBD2,CASSLDITSGYNEQFF,TGTGCCAGCAGCTTAGATATCACTAGCGGCTACAATGAGCAGTTCTTC
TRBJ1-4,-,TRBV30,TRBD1,CAWSPGTGGEKLFF,TGTGCCTGGAGTCCCGGGACAGGGGGCGAAAAACTGTTTTTT
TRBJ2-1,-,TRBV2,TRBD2,CASRGTKGPYNEQFF,TGTGCCAGCAGGGGGACTAAGGGGCCCTACAATGAGCAGTTCTTC
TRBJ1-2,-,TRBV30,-,CAWSVGGSYTF,TGTGCCTGGAGTGTTGGGGGAAGCTACACCTTC
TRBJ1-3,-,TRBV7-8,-,CASSFGQQGNTIYF,TGTGCCAGCAGCTTCGGGCAGCAGGGAAACACCATATATTTT
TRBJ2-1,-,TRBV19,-,CASSNAGRANEQFF,TGTGCCAGTAGTAACGCGGGAAGAGCCAATGAGCAGTTCTTC
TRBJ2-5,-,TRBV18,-,CASSLLEEAETQYF,TGTGCCAGCTCACTCTTGGAGGAGGCTGAGACCCAGTACTTC
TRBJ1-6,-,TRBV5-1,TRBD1,CASSSLTGSLSPLHF,TGCGCCAGCAGCTCGTTGACAGGGAGTCTTTCACCCCTCCACTTT
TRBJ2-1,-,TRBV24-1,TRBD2,CATSDLETSGNYNEQFF,TGTGCCACCAGTGATCTGGAAACTAGCGGCAACTACAATGAGCAGTTCTTC
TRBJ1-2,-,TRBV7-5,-,CARSLSGGYTF,TGTGCCAGAAGCTTAAGTGGGGGCTACACCTTC
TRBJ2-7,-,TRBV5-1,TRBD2,CASSLMTSGGGNHYEQYF,TGCGCCAGCAGCCTTATGACTAGCGGGGGCGGTAACCATTACGAGCAGTACTTC
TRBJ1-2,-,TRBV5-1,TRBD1,CASSNRGLYGYTF,TGCGCCAGCAGCAACAGGGGGCTCTATGGCTACACCTTC
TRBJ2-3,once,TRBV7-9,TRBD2,CASSFPSGRDTQYF,TGTGCCAGCAGCTTCCCTAGCGGGAGAGATACGCAGTATTTT
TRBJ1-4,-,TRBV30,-,CAWSGSTNEKLFF,TGTGCCTGGTCGGGGTCAACTAATGAAAAACTGTTTTTT
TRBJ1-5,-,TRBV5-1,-,CASSLGLGDNSNQPQHF,TGCGCCAGCAGCCTGGGATTGGGGGACAATAGCAATCAGCCCCAGCATTTT
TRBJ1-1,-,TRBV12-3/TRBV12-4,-,CASSIGHTEAFF,TGTGCCAGCAGTATCGGGCACACTGAAGCTTTCTTT
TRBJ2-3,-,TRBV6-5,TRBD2,CASSRREATDTQYF,TGTGCCAGCAGTCGGCGGGAGGCCACAGATACGCAGTATTTT